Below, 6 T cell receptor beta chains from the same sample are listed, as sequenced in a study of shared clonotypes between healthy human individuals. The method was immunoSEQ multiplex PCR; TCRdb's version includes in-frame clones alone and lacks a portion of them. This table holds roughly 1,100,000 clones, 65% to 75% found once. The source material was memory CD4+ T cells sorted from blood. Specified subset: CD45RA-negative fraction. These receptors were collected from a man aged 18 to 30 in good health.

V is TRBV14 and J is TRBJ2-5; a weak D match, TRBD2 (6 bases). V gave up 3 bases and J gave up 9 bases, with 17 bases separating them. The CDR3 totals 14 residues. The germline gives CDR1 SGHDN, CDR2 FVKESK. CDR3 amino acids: CASSQLTSGAPQYF. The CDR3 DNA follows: TGTGCCAGCAGCCAGCTGACTAGTGGGGCGCCCCAGTACTTC.

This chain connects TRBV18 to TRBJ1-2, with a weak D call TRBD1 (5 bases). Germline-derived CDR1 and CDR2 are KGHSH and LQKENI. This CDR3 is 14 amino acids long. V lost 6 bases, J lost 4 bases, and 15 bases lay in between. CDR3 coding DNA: TGTGCCAGCTCCCCGTCGACAGCATCCTATGGCTACACCTTC. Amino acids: CASSPSTASYGYTF.

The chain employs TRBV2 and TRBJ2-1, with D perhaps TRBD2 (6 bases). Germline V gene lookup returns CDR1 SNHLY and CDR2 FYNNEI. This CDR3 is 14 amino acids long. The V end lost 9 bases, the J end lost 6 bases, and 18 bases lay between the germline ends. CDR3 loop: CASGGLPLGNEQFF. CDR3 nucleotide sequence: TGTGCCAGTGGGGGACTTCCCCTAGGCAATGAGCAGTTCTTC.

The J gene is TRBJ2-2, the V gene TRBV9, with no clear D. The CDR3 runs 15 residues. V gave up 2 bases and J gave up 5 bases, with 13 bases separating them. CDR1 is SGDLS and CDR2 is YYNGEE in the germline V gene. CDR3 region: CASSVALDGTGELFF. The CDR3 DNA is TGTGCCAGCAGCGTGGCCCTGGACGGGACCGGGGAGCTGTTTTTT.

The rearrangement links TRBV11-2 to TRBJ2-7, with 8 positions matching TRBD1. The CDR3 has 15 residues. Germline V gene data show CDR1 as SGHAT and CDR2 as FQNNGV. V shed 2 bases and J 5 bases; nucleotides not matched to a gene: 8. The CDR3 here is CASSLTRQGPNEQYF. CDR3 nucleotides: TGTGCCAGCAGCTTAACGAGACAGGGGCCGAACGAGCAGTACTTC.

The CDR3 DNA is TGCGCCAGCAGCGAGGACAGGGGGGGACAGCCCCAGCATTTT. This codes for CASSEDRGGQPQHF. This chain links TRBV5-1 with TRBJ1-5, with 10 bases that match TRBD1. The V gene's germline CDR1 is SGHRS and CDR2 YFSETQ. With 4 bases clipped from V and 7 bases from J, the junction kept 5 bases outside the gene matches. The CDR3 runs 14 residues.